The present T cell receptor beta chain was sequenced within a study of blood T cell repertoires in COVID-19. Study-level background: Sources were T cells, B-cell-depleted T cells, or PBMCs; the material itself was cDNA or gDNA.

V lost 0 bases and J lost 2, with 11 bases in between. The CDR3 length is 15 residues. CDR1 and CDR2 from the germline V gene are LNHNV and YYDKDF (reference sequence). Original processing methods: For nucleated cells, counts were estimated from reference gene primer amplification. Only in-frame clones appear in the TCRdb table, and some are missing; sequencing was by immunoSEQ multiplex PCR. V, J and clone size reflect that table, while D and trimming were determined from the DNA. The data contain roughly 240,000 clones, 86% of them singletons. This clone showed up many times. This TCR came from an elderly woman with COVID-19, enrolled during active disease. The sample consisted of peripheral blood. The chain couples TRBV15 to TRBJ2-7, with a possible D match to TRBD2 (5 bases). This CDR3 is CATSRDRGRPYEQYV. For the CDR3, the DNA is TGTGCCACCAGCAGAGATCGCGGGCGTCCCTACGAGCAGTACGTC.